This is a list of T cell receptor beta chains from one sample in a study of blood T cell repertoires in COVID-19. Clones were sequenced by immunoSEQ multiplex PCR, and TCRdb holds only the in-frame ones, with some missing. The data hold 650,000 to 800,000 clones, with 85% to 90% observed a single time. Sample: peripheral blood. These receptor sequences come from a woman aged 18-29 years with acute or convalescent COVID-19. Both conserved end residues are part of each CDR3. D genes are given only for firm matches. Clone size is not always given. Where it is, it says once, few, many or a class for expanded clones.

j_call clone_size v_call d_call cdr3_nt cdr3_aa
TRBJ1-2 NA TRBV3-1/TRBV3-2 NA TGTGCCAGCAGCCAAGGTGGCAGGGTAGCTGGCTACACCTTC CASSQGGRVAGYTF
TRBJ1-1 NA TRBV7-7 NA TGTGCCAGCAGCTCAGCCCAGAACACTGAAGCTTTCTTT CASSSAQNTEAFF
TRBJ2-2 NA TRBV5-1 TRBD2 TGCGCCAGCAGCTTGGCCCCGGGACTAAATCTCGGGGAGCTGTTTTTT CASSLAPGLNLGELFF
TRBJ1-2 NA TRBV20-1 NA TGCAGTGCTAGAGTAAACTATGGCTACACCTTC CSARVNYGYTF
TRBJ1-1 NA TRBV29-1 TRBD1 TGCAGCGTTGCAGGACAGGGGTATGACACTGAAGCTTTCTTT CSVAGQGYDTEAFF
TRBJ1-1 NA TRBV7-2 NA TGTGCCAGCAGCAACCGCTACAGGGCGAACACTGAAGCTTTCTTT CASSNRYRANTEAFF
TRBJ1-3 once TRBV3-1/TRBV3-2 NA TGTGCCAGCAGCCGAACCCCCGGGACATCTGGAAACACCATATATTTT CASSRTPGTSGNTIYF
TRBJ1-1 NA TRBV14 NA TGTGCCAGCAGCCAAGATCGAGTACCAAACACTGAAGCTTTCTTT CASSQDRVPNTEAFF
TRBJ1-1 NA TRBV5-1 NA TGCGCCAGCAGCACCGATCCAGGGAACACTGAAGCTTTCTTT CASSTDPGNTEAFF
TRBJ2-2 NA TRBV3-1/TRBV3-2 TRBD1 TGTGCCAGCAGCCCTCGGGACAGGGGGTCGTGGACCGGGGAGCTGTTTTTT CASSPRDRGSWTGELFF
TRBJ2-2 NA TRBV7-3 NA TGTGCCAGCAGCCTAGACAGACACGGGGAGCTGTTTTTT CASSLDRHGELFF
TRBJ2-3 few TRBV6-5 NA TGTGCCAGCAGGAACCTACCCGCAGATACGCAGTATTTT CASRNLPADTQYF
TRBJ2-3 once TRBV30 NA TGTGCCTGGTCTCTCACAGATACGCAGTATTTT CAWSLTDTQYF
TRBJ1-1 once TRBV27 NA TGTGCCAGCAGTCCCATCACAGGGCTGAACACTGAAGCTTTCTTT CASSPITGLNTEAFF
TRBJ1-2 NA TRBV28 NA TGTGCCAGCAGTTTAGGTCGGAACTATGGCTACACCTTC CASSLGRNYGYTF
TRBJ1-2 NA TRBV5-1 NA TGCGCCAGCAGCTTGATTGTGGAGAGCGGCTACACCTTC CASSLIVESGYTF
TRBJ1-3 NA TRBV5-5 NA TGTGCCAGCAGCTTCCGGACAGTCTCTGGAAACACCATATATTTT CASSFRTVSGNTIYF
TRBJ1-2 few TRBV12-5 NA TGTGCTAGTGGTTTGGTAGTTGCGGGAGAAGGCTATGGCTACACCTTC CASGLVVAGEGYGYTF
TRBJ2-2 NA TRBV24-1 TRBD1 TGTGCCACCAGTGAGAGGGACAGGGGGCCAACCGGGGAGCTGTTTTTT CATSERDRGPTGELFF
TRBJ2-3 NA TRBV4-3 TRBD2 TGCGCCAGCAGCTTAGAACTAACTAGCGGCGACCTCCTTAGGGCAGATACGCAGTATTTT CASSLELTSGDLLRADTQYF
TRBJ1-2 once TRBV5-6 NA TGTGCCAGCAGCTTCTTCACCACAGGATTCTATGGCTACACCTTC CASSFFTTGFYGYTF
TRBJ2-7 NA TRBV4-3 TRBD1 TGCGCCAGCAGCCAAGATCTATTGGGACAGGGTATACACGAGCAGTACTTC CASSQDLLGQGIHEQYF
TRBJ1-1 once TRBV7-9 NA TGTGCCAGCAGCTTAGTCGTTGTCCCTGAAGCTTTCTTT CASSLVVVPEAFF
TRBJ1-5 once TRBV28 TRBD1 TGTGCCAGCAGCCGACAGGGGGCTTTTCAGCCCCAGCATTTT CASSRQGAFQPQHF
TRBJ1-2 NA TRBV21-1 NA TGTGCCAGCACCACAATAACCGGGACAACTCAGTATGGCTACACCTTC CASTTITGTTQYGYTF
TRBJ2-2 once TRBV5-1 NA TGCGCCAGCAGGCTGGAGGGCGGCACCGGGGAGCTGTTTTTT CASRLEGGTGELFF
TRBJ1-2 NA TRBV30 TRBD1 TGTGCCTGGAATAGACAGGGAAACTATGGCTACACCTTC CAWNRQGNYGYTF
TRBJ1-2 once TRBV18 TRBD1 TGTGCCAGCTCTTACGGGACAGATGGGGGCTACACCTTC CASSYGTDGGYTF
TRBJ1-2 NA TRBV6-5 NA TGTGCCAGCAGTTACTCTCTCACAGTCCCTAACTATGGCTACACCTTC CASSYSLTVPNYGYTF
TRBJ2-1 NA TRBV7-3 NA TGTGCCAGCAGCCCGACCGTGGGGAGCTCCTACAATGAGCAGTTCTTC CASSPTVGSSYNEQFF
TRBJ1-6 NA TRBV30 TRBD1 TGTGCCTGTGACAGGGTGCGTTCACCCCTCCACTTT CACDRVRSPLHF
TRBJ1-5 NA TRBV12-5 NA TGTGCTAGTGGTTTGGTACCAGATCAGCCCCAGCATTTT CASGLVPDQPQHF
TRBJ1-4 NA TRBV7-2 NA TGTGCCAGCAGCTTAGGCGGGGCGGATGAAAAACTGTTTTTT CASSLGGADEKLFF
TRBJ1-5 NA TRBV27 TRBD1 TGTGCCAGCAAGAGGTACGGACAGGTGAATCAGCCCCAGCATTTT CASKRYGQVNQPQHF
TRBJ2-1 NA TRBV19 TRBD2 TGTGCCAGTAGTATAGGACTAGCGGGGGCCCATTACAATGAGCAGTTCTTC CASSIGLAGAHYNEQFF
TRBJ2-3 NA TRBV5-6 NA TGTGCCAGCAGCTCCTACGGCAGGGATCCCACAGATACGCAGTATTTT CASSSYGRDPTDTQYF
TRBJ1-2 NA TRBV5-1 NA TGCGCCAGCAGCTTGACAGGGATAATTAGTTCGGACTATGGCTACACCTTC CASSLTGIISSDYGYTF
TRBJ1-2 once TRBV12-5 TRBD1 TGTGCTAGTGGTTTGGTTATCGGACAGGGAGTAGTATTTGGTAACTATGGCTACACCTTC CASGLVIGQGVVFGNYGYTF
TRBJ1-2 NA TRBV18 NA TGTGCCAGCTCCCCACGGACGGACTCCCACTATGGCTACACCTTC CASSPRTDSHYGYTF
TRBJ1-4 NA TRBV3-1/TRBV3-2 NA TGTGCCAGCAGCCCCCCGGGGAACACTAATGAAAAACTGTTTTTT CASSPPGNTNEKLFF
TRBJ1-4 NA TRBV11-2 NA TGTGCCAGCAGCCCCGCGGGGGGGCGGGAAAAACTGTTTTTT CASSPAGGREKLFF
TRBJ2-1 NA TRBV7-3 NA TGTGCCAGCAGCTGGGACTTCAGCTCCTACAATGAGCAGTTCTTC CASSWDFSSYNEQFF
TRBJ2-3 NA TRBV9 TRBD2 TGTGCCAGCAGCGTAGCTAGCGGGGGGTTTGCAGATACGCAGTATTTT CASSVASGGFADTQYF
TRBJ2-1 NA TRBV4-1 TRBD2 TGCGCCAGCAGCCAAGCCAGCCTAGCGGGGATCAATGAGCAGTTCTTC CASSQASLAGINEQFF
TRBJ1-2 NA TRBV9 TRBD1 TGTGCCAGCAGCGCCACAGGGGGAGTTAACTATGGCTACACCTTC CASSATGGVNYGYTF
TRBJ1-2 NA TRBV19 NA TGTGCCAGTAGTAGAACAGGGTCTAACTATGGCTACACCTTC CASSRTGSNYGYTF
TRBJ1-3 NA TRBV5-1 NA TGCGCCAGCCGAACAAGCGACTCTGGAAACACCATATATTTT CASRTSDSGNTIYF
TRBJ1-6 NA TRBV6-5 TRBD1 TGTGCCAGCAGTTTAGGGACAGGGAATTCACCCCTCCACTTT CASSLGTGNSPLHF
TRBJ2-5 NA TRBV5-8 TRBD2 TGTGCCAGCAGCTTGGAACTAGCGGGGGCAGGTCTAGAGACCCAGTACTTC CASSLELAGAGLETQYF
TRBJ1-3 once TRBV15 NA TGTGCCACCAGCAGAGAGTCGGGTGGTGGAAACACCATATATTTT CATSRESGGGNTIYF
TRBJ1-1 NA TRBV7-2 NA TGTGCCAGCAGCTTAGTCGCACAGGGAGATTTAGGAGCTTTCTTT CASSLVAQGDLGAFF
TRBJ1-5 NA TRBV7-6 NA TGTGCCAGCAGCTTAGATGGGGGTGGGAGGCCTGGGCAGCCCCAGCATTTT CASSLDGGGRPGQPQHF
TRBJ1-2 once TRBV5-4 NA TGTGCCAGCAGACCAGGACAGATGTATGGCTACACCTTC CASRPGQMYGYTF
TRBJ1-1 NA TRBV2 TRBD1 TGTGCCAGCAACACCCCGGGACAGGGAGAAAGGAACACTGAAGCTTTCTTT CASNTPGQGERNTEAFF
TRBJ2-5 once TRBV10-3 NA TGTGCCATCAGTGCAGCGGAGACCCAGTACTTC CAISAAETQYF
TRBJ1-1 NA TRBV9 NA TGTGCCAGCCAAACGCCAGGGGACACTGAAGCTTTCTTT CASQTPGDTEAFF
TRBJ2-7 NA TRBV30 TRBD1 TGTGCCTGGGACGGACAGGGGCCGAACTCCGAGCAGTACTTC CAWDGQGPNSEQYF
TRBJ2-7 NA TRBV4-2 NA TGTGCCAGCAGCCAAATATCCGGGGGGCTAGGGGAGCAGTACTTC CASSQISGGLGEQYF
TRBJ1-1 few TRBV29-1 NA TGCAGCGCCTACAGAATTAACACTGAAGCTTTCTTT CSAYRINTEAFF